This entry is about one TCR beta chain. Its antigen specificity is not known. Base qualities are not at hand, and no much larger clone is one base apart. This sample is drawn from a study of neoadjuvant anti-PD-1 for oral cavity cancer (dated by TCRdb to 2020 to 2022). Turning to the overall study: Before curative-intent surgical resection, most patients were given three to four biweekly doses of nivolumab at 3 mg/kg. The parent correlative cohort included about a dozen patients, with an approximately 32% response rate. Responders were defined as patients with complete response, partial response or stable disease by RECIST 1.1; non-responders were defined as patients with progression. A fourth nivolumab dose was given around day 43 to patients without progression, and definitive surgical resection was performed in those patients on days 50-56. What the study reported, not specific to this receptor: Only a few patients per response group were included in the TCR analyses, and larger cohorts for validation were called for by the authors. Within PBMCs, T cell clonality (Gini index) was significantly higher in non-responders than responders after neoadjuvant nivolumab. Higher pretreatment blood Treg/Th17 ratios correlated with both higher pretreatment blood TCRbeta clonality and lower post-treatment tumor TCRbeta clonality.

PBMC libraries used mostly 480 ng of input genomic DNA for deep sequencing, with six replicates per sample. The immunoSEQ hsTCRbeta kit was used to prepare TCRbeta libraries according to the manufacturer's instructions. The finished libraries were brought together in one pool at approximately 3 nM, which was then read using an Illumina NovaSeq 6000 S4 flow cell. On the authors' methods: The immunoSEQ Analyzer handled quality control and preprocessing of the raw data. The analysis was restricted to productive rearrangements, with each unique CDR3 amino acid sequence defining a clonotype. Repertoire clonality was estimated as the Gini-Simpson index, which was computed with the R package tcR. Student's t test was used to compare Gini indices, while Pearson correlation assessed associations with tumor size change. TCRdb obtained this table from immuneACCESS and retained in-frame rearrangements with V and J assigned. These tables miss some clones; where compared with another copy, unresolved V genes account for less than half of the shortfall, and the remainder is unexplained. V, J and clone size derive from that table, while D and trimming were established from the DNA sequence. The sample has 65,000 to 70,000 clones on record, roughly nine tenths of them singletons. The ten most abundant clones make up 2.5% to 3.5% of the sample.

CDR1 LNHDA and CDR2 SQIVND are derived from the germline V gene (reference sequence). The CDR3 runs 15 amino acids, cysteine and phenylalanine included. Only CDR3 DNA is held: 45 bases, read in frame from base 1. Trimming removed 6 bases from V and 4 bases from J, leaving 16 bases between the germline ends. Taken with the paper, the label for time point translates to: after neoadjuvant nivolumab, at surgical resection. None of the patients had received prior systemic or radiation treatment, and all were newly diagnosed with stage II-IVA oral cavity squamous cell carcinoma. The cohort consisted of patients with HPV-negative, locally advanced oral cavity squamous cell carcinoma. Peripheral blood mononuclear cells were analyzed directly, without maintenance or expansion in culture. The samples were obtained from a longitudinal correlative study of a single-arm phase II trial testing neoadjuvant nivolumab in oral cavity squamous cell carcinoma. Genomic DNA-based TCRbeta sequencing was performed on subject-matched pre- and post-treatment PBMCs and tumors from three responders and three non-responders. Peripheral blood mononuclear cells were collected once before nivolumab treatment and again after treatment, at the time of surgery. The Maxwell RSC DNA from Cells kit was used to extract genomic DNA from PBMCs.

The V and J genes are TRBV19 and TRBJ2-1, with no D gene named confidently. The clonotype originates from a person between 40 and 85 years old with oral cavity squamous cell carcinoma. Specimen: PBMCs, collected after nivolumab (anti-PD-1) treatment. This receptor carries the CDR3 CASSPMLRQYNEQFF. The nucleotides read TGTGCCAGTAGCCCCATGCTCAGGCAGTACAATGAGCAGTTCTTC. Extended through the reference TRBV19 and TRBJ2-1 proteins, this CDR3 yields the full variable domain: DGGITQSPKYLFRKEGQNVTLSCEQNLNHDAMYWYRQDPGQGLRLIYYSQIVNDFQKGDIAEGYSVSREKKESFPLTVTSAQKNPTAFYLCASSPMLRQYNEQFFGPGTRLTVL.